These 6 T cell receptor beta chains were all obtained from the same sample, sequenced in a study of T cell responses to AZD1222 COVID-19 vaccine. Libraries were prepared by immunoSEQ multiplex PCR; TCRdb keeps only in-frame clonotypes and omits some of them. The table lists just under 95,000 clones, just over 90% of them singletons. The input for sequencing was peripheral blood, taken on day 0 of AZD1222 vaccination. These receptors came from an adult in good health.

This clone has a single count. This sequence joins TRBV11-1 and TRBJ2-5; the D is unclear. The CDR3 consists of 14 residues. V lost 5 bases and J 1 base, leaving 11 bases between the germline ends. CDR1 is SGHAT, CDR2 FQDESV, per germline (reference sequence). The CDR3 region has the DNA TGTGCCAGCAGCCGGATACCGTCCCAAGAGACCCAGTACTTC. Its translation is CASSRIPSQETQYF.

This clone was recorded once. The chain links TRBV7-2 to TRBJ1-2; D gene uncertain. This CDR3 contains 12 residues. V dropped 8 bases and J dropped 7 bases, with 14 bases sitting between them. Germline V gene data show CDR1 as SGHTA and CDR2 as FQGNSA. The CDR3 sequence is CASGAGNVGYTF. The CDR3 DNA reads as TGTGCCAGCGGAGCGGGAAATGTTGGCTACACCTTC.

The CDR3 DNA reads as TGCGCCAGCAGCCGGGACATACAAGAGACCCAGTACTTC. Residues: CASSRDIQETQYF. This chain joins TRBV4-1 and TRBJ2-5; maybe TRBD1 (6 bases). This CDR3 has 13 amino acids. Trimming removed 4 bases at V and 2 bases at J, with 8 bases between. Germline values: CDR1 MGHRA, CDR2 YSYEKL.

The chain combines TRBV27 with TRBJ1-3; 7 nucleotides line up with TRBD1. CDR1 and CDR2 from the germline V gene are MNHEY and SMNVEV (reference sequence). V lost 6 bases and J lost 4; bases outside the gene matches: 12. The CDR3 is 16 residues long. CDR3 sequence: CASSITGVLLGNTIYF. CDR3 in DNA: TGTGCCAGCAGCATTACAGGGGTGTTGTTGGGAAACACCATATATTTT.

Regarding this clone: Other DNA sequences in this specimen translate into the identical CDR3. V usage is TRBV9 and J usage is TRBJ1-3; 7 nucleotides align to TRBD1. Trimming removed 0 bases from V and 1 base from J; junction bases left unmatched: 4. This CDR3 comprises 16 residues. The V gene's germline CDR1 is SGDLS and CDR2 YYNGEE. CDR3 protein: CASSVATGESGNTIYF. The CDR3 region has the DNA TGTGCCAGCAGCGTAGCTACAGGGGAATCTGGAAACACCATATATTTT.

V usage is TRBV6-5 and J usage is TRBJ1-4; 10 positions match TRBD1. From germline, CDR1 is MNHEY and CDR2 SVGAGI. Trimming cost V 0 bases and J 8 bases; bases outside gene matches: 3. The CDR3 contains 15 residues. The CDR3 region is CASSYSMGQGEKLFF. CDR3 in DNA: TGTGCCAGCAGTTACTCGATGGGACAGGGGGAAAAACTGTTTTTT.